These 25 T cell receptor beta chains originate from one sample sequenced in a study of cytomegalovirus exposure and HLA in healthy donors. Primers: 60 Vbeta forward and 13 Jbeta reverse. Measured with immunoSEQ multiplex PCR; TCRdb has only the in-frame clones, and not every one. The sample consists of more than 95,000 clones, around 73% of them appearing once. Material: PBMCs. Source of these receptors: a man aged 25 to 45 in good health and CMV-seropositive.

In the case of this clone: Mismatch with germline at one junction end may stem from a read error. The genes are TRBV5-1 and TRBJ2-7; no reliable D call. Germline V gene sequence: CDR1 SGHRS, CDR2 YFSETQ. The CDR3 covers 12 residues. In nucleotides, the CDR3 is TGCGCCAGCAGTTTGGACGGCTACGAGCAGTACTTC. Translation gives CASSLDGYEQYF. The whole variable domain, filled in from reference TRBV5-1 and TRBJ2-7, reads KAGVTQTPRYLIKTRGQQVTLSCSPISGHRSVSWYQQTPGQGLQFLFEYFSETQRNKGNFPGRFSGRQFSNSRSEMNVSTLELGDSALYLCASSLDGYEQYFGPGTRLTVT.

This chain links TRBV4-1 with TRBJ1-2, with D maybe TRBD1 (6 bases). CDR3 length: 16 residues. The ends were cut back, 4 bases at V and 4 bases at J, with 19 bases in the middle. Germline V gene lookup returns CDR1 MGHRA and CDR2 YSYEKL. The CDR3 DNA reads TGCGCCAGCAGCCCCCCGGGGGGGGGCCTATTCTATGGCTACACCTTC. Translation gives CASSPPGGGLFYGYTF.

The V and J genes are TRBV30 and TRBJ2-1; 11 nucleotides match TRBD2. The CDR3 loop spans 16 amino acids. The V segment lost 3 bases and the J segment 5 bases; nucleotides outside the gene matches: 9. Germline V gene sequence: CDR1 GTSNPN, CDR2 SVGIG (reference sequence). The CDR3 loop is CAWRHGLAGPNNEQFF. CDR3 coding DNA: TGTGCCTGGAGACATGGACTAGCGGGTCCCAACAATGAGCAGTTCTTC.

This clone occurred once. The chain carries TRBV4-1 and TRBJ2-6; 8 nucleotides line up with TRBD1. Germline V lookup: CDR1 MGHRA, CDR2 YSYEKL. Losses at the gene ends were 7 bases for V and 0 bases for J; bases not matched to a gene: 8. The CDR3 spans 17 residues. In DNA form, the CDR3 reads TGCGCCAGCACATCCGGGACAGGACCCTCTGGGGCCAACGTCCTGACTTTC. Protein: CASTSGTGPSGANVLTF.

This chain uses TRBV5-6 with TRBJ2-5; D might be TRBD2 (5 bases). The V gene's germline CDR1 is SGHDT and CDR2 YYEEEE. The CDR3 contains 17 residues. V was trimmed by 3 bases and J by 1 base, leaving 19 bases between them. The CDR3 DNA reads TGTGCCAGCAGCTCGAGAGACCGGGGTAGAGCCCAAGAGACCCAGTACTTC. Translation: CASSSRDRGRAQETQYF. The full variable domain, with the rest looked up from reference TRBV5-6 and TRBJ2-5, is DAGVTQSPTHLIKTRGQQVTLRCSPKSGHDTVSWYQQALGQGPQFIFQYYEEEERQRGNFPDRFSGHQFPNYSSELNVNALLLGDSALYLCASSSRDRGRAQETQYFGPGTRLLVL.

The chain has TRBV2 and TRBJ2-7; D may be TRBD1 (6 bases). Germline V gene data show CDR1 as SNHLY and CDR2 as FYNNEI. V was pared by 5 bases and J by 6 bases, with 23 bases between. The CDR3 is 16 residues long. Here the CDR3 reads CASSPASRGKRLEQYF. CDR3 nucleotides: TGTGCCAGCAGTCCCGCTTCTAGGGGGAAGAGGCTCGAGCAGTACTTC.

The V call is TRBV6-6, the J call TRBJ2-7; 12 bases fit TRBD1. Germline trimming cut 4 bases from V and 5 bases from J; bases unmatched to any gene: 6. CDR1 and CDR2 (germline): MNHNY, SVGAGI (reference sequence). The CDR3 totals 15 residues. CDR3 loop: CASSLRGQGANEQYF. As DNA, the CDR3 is TGTGCCAGCAGTTTGAGGGGACAGGGGGCGAACGAGCAGTACTTC.

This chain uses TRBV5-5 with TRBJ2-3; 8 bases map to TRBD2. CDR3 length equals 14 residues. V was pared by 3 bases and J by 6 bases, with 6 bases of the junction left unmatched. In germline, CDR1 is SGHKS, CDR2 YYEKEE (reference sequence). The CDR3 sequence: CASSSRTSLDTQYF. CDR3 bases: TGTGCCAGCAGCTCGCGGACTAGCTTGGATACGCAGTATTTT.

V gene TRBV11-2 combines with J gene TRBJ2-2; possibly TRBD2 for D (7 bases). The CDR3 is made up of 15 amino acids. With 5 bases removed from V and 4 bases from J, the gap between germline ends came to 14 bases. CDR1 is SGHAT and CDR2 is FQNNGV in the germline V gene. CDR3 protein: CASSRRGGGTGELFF. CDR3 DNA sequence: TGTGCCAGCAGCAGGAGGGGGGGAGGCACCGGGGAGCTGTTTTTT. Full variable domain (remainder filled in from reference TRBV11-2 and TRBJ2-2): EAGVAQSPRYKIIEKRQSVAFWCNPISGHATLYWYQQILGQGPKLLIQFQNNGVVDDSQLPKDRFSAERLKGVDSTLKIQPAKLEDSAVYLCASSRRGGGTGELFFGEGSRLTVL.

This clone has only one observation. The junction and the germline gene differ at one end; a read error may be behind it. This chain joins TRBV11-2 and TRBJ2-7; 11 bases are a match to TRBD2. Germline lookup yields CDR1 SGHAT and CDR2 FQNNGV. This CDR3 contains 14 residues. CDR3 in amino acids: CASSLVLAGARDDF. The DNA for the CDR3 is TGTGCCAGCAGCTTAGTACTAGCGGGAGCGAGGGACGACTTC.

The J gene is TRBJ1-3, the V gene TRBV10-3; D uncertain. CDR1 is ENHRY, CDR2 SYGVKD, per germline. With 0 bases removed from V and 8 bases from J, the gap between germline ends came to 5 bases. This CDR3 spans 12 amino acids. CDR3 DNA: TGTGCCATCAGTGAGTCTCGGGACACCATATATTTT. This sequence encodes CAISESRDTIYF.

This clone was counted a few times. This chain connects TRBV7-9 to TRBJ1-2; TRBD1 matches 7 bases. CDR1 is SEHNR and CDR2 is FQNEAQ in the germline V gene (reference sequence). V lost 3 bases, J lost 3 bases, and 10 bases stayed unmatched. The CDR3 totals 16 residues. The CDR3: CASSFAGGRGHYGYTF. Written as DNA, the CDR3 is TGTGCCAGCAGCTTCGCAGGGGGGCGAGGGCACTATGGCTACACCTTC.

CDR3: CASRLGNSGTRPPKNIQYF. CDR3 nucleotide sequence: TGTGCAAGTCGCTTAGGGAACTCCGGGACAAGGCCCCCCAAAAACATTCAGTACTTC. The V call is TRBV12-2, the J call TRBJ2-4; the table's D call, TRBD1, has no DNA check behind it. TRBV12-2 is recorded as a pseudogene. The CDR3 is made up of 19 amino acids.

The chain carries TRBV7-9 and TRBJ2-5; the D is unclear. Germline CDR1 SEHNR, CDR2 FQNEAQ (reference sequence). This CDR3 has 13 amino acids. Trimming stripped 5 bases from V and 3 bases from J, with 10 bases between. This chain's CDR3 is CASSQWPKETQYF. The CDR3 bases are TGTGCCAGCAGCCAATGGCCGAAAGAGACCCAGTACTTC.

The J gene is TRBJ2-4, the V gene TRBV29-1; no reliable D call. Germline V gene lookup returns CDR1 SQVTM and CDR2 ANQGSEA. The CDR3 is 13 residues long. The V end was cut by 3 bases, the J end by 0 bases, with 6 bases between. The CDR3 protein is CSVEATAKNIQYF. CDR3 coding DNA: TGCAGCGTTGAGGCAACAGCCAAAAACATTCAGTACTTC. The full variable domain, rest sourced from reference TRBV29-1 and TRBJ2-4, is SAVISQKPSRDICQRGTSLTIQCQVDSQVTMMFWYRQQPGQSLTLIATANQGSEATYESGFVIDKFPISRPNLTFSTLTVSNMSPEDSSIYLCSVEATAKNIQYFGAGTRLSVL.

In DNA, the CDR3 is TGTGCCAGCAGCTTATTGGCTAGCGCAACAGATACGCAGTATTTT. Encoded protein: CASSLLASATDTQYF. This chain joins TRBV7-2 and TRBJ2-3; D possibly corresponds to TRBD2 (6 bases). From germline, CDR1 is SGHTA and CDR2 FQGNSA. Between the trimmed V and J ends, which lost 2 bases and 3 bases, there was a span of 12 bases. This CDR3 comprises 15 residues.

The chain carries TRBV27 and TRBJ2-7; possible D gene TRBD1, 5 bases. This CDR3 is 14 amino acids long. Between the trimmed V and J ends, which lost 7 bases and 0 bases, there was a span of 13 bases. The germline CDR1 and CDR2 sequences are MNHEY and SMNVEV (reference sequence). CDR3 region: CASKGHGSSYEQYF. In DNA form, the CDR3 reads TGTGCCAGCAAAGGACACGGAAGCTCCTACGAGCAGTACTTC.

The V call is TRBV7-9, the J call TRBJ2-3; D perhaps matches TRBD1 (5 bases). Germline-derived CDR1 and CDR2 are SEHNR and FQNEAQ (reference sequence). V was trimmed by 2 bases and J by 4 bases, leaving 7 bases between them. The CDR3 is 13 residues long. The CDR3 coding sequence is TGTGCCAGCAGCTTACAGGGTTCAGATACGCAGTATTTT. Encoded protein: CASSLQGSDTQYF.

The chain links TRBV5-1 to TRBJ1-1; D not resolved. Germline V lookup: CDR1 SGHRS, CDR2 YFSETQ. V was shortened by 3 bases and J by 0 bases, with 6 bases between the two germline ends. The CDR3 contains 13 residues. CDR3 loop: CASSSTVNTEAFF. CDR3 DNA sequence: TGCGCCAGCAGCTCTACGGTGAACACTGAAGCTTTCTTT.

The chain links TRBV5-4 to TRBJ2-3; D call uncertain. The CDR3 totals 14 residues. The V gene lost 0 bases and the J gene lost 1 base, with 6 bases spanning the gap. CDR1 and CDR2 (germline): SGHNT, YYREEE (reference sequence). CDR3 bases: TGTGCCAGCAGCTTGGAACGGGGCACAGATACGCAGTATTTT. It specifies CASSLERGTDTQYF.

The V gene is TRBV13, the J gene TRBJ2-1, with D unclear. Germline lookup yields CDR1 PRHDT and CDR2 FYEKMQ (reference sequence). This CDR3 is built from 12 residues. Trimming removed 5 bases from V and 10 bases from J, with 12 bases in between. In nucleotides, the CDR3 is TGTGCCAGCAGCCAAGGTGTGAGGGAGCAGTTCTTC. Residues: CASSQGVREQFF.

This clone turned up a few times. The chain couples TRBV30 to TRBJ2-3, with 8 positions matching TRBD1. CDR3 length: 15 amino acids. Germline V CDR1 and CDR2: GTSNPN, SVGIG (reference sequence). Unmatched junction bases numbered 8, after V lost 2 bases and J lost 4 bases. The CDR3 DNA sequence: TGTGCCTGGAGTATTTCAGGGGGCTTCGCAGATACGCAGTATTTT. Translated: CAWSISGGFADTQYF. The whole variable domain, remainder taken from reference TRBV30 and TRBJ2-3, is SQTIHQWPATLVQPVGSPLSLECTVEGTSNPNLYWYRQAAGRGLQLLFYSVGIGQISSEVPQNLSASRPQDRQFILSSKKLLLSDSGFYLCAWSISGGFADTQYFGPGTRLTVL.

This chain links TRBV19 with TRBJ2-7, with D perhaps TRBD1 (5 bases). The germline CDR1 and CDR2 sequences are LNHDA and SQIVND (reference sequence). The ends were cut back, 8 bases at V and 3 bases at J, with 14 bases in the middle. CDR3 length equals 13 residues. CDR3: CASSEQGGYEQYF. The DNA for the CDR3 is TGTGCCAGTTCGGAGCAGGGTGGCTACGAGCAGTACTTC.

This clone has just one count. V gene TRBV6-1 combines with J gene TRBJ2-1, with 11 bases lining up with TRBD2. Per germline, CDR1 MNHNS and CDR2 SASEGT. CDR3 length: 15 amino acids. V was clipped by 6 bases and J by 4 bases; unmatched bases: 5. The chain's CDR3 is CASSDLAGGYNEQFF. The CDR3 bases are TGTGCCAGCAGCGATCTAGCGGGAGGATACAATGAGCAGTTCTTC.

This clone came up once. The CDR3 sequence: CASSLVQGSYNEQFF. In nucleotides, the CDR3 is TGTGCCAGCAGCTTAGTCCAGGGATCCTACAATGAGCAGTTCTTC. This chain links TRBV7-2 with TRBJ2-1, with a tentative D call TRBD1 (5 bases). Germline V gives CDR1 SGHTA, CDR2 FQGNSA. Deletions cut 1 base from V and 1 base from J, with 8 bases between. The CDR3 length is 15 residues.